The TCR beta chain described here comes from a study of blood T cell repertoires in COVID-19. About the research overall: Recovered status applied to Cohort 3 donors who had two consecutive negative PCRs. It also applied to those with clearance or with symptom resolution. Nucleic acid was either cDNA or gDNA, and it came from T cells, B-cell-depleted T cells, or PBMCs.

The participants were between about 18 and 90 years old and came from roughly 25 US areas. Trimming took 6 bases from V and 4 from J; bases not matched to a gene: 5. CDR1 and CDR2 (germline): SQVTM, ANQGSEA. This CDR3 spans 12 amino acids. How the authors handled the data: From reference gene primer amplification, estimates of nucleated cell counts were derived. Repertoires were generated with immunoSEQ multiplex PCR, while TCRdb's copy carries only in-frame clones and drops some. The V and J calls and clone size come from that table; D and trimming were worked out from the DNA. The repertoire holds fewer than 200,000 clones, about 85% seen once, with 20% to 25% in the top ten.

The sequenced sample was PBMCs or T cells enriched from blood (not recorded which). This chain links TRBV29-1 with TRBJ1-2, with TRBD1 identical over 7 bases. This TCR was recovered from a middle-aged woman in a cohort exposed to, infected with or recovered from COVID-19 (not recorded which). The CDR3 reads CSVSGGIYGYTF. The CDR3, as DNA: TGCAGCGTCTCAGGGGGTATCTATGGCTACACCTTC.